The next 2 T cell receptor beta chains were all read from a single sample in a study of human T cells and chemical hapten exposure. Time point in this sample: patch test 2, 6 weeks after DPC sensitization. Documented treatment: therapeutic diphenylcyclopropenone sensitization with weekly scalp DPC. TCRdb recomputed calls from the RACE reads with MiXCR, one row per CDR3 protein. The data hold nearly 95,000 distinct CDR3 sequences, with approximately 10% observed a single time. Specimen: whole blood, collected in connection with sensitization to the hapten diphenylcyclopropenone (DPC). These receptors all come from a man aged 35-49 years with alopecia areata. Some clones in this sample may be carry-over from other donors' samples.

About this clonotype: Possible read error: a much larger clone is one base away. J is TRBJ2-5 and V is TRBV7-2, with D hard to call. Looked up from germline, CDR1 is SGHTA and CDR2 is FQGNSA. The CDR3 is made up of 11 amino acids. The germline V and J ends were trimmed by 5 bases and 3 bases, with 4 bases remaining between them. The CDR3 reads CASSHKETQYF. The CDR3 DNA reads TGTGCCAGCAGCCATAAAGAGACCCAGTACTTC. Full variable domain (remainder filled in from reference TRBV7-2 and TRBJ2-5): GAGVSQSPSNKVTEKGKDVELRCDPISGHTALYWYRQSLGQGLEFLIYFQGNSAPDKSGLPSDRFSAERTGGSVSTLTIQRTQQEDSAVYLCASSHKETQYFGPGTRLLVL.

The chain combines TRBV7-2 with TRBJ1-2, with D hard to call. Germline lookup yields CDR1 SGHTA and CDR2 FQGNSA. Trimming cost V 2 bases and J 12 bases, with 13 bases left between them. This CDR3 has 12 residues. The DNA for the CDR3 is TGTGCCAGCAGCTTAAGTCAGGAGGGTAACACCTTC. It translates to CASSLSQEGNTF.